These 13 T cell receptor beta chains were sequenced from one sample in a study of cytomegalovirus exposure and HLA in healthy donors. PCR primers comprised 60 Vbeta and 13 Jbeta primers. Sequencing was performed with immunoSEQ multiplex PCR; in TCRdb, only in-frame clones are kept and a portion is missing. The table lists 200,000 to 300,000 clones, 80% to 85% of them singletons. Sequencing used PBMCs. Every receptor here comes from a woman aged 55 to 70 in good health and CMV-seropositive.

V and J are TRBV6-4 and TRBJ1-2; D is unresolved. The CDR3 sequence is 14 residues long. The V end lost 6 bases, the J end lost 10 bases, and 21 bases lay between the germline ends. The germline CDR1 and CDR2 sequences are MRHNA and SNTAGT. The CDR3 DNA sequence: TGTGCCAGCAGCCCACACGGGAGTGCCCTGGACTACACCTTC. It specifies CASSPHGSALDYTF.

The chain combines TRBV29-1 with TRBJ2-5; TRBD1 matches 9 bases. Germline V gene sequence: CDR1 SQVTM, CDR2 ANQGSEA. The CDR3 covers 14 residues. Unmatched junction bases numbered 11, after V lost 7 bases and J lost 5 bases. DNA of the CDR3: TGCAGCGCAACTGGACAGGGGATTAGGGAGACCCAGTACTTC. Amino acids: CSATGQGIRETQYF. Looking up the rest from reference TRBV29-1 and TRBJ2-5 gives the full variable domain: SAVISQKPSRDICQRGTSLTIQCQVDSQVTMMFWYRQQPGQSLTLIATANQGSEATYESGFVIDKFPISRPNLTFSTLTVSNMSPEDSSIYLCSATGQGIRETQYFGPGTRLLVL.

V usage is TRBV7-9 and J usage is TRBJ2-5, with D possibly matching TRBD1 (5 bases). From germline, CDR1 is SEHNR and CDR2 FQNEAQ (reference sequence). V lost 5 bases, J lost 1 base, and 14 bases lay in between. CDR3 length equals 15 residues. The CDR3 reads CASSRWGTVQETQYF. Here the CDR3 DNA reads TGTGCCAGCAGCCGCTGGGGCACGGTCCAAGAGACCCAGTACTTC. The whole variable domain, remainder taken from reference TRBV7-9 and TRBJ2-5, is DTGVSQNPRHKITKRGQNVTFRCDPISEHNRLYWYRQTLGQGPEFLTYFQNEAQLEKSRLLSDRFSAERPKGSFSTLEIQRTEQGDSAMYLCASSRWGTVQETQYFGPGTRLLVL.

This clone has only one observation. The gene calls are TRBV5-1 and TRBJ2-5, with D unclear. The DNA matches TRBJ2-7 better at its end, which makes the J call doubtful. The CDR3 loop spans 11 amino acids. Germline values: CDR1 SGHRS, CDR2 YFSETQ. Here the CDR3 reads CASSFRSEQYF. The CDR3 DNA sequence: TGCGCCAGCAGCTTCCGATCCGAGCAGTACTTC.

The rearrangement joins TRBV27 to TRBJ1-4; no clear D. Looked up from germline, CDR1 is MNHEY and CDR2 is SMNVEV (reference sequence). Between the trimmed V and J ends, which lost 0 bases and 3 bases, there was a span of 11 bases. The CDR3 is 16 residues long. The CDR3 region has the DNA TGTGCCAGCAGTTTATCTCAGGTGGTCTCTAATGAAAAACTGTTTTTT. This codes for CASSLSQVVSNEKLFF.

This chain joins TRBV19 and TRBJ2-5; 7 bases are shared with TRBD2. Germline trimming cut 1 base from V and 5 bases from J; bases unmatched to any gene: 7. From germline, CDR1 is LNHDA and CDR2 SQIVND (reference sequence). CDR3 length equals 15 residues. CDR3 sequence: CASSIGGRVWETQYF. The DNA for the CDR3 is TGTGCCAGTAGTATAGGTGGGAGGGTCTGGGAGACCCAGTACTTC. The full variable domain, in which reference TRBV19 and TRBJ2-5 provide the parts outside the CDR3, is DGGITQSPKYLFRKEGQNVTLSCEQNLNHDAMYWYRQDPGQGLRLIYYSQIVNDFQKGDIAEGYSVSREKKESFPLTVTSAQKNPTAFYLCASSIGGRVWETQYFGPGTRLLVL.

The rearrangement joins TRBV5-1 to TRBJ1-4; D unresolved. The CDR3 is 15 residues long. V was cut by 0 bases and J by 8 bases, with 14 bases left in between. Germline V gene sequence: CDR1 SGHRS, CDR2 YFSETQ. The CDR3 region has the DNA TGCGCCAGCAGCTTGGTGGGAGGGCCGGAGGAAAAACTGTTTTTT. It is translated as CASSLVGGPEEKLFF.

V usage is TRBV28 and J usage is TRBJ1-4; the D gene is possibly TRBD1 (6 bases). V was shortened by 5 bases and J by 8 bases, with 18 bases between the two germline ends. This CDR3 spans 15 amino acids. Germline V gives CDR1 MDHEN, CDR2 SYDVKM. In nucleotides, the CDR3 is TGTGCCAGCAGTCTTAGACAGGTCAGGCGGGAAAAACTGTTTTTT. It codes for CASSLRQVRREKLFF. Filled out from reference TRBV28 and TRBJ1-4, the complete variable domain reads DVKVTQSSRYLVKRTGEKVFLECVQDMDHENMFWYRQDPGLGLRLIYFSYDVKMKEKGDIPEGYSVSREKKERFSLILESASTNQTSMYLCASSLRQVRREKLFFGSGTQLSVL.

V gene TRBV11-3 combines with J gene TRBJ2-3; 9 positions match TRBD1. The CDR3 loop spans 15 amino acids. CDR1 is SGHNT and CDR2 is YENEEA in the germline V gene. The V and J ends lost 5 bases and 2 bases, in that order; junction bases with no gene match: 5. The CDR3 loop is CASSEGQGNTDTQYF. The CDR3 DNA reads TGTGCCAGCAGCGAGGGACAGGGTAACACAGATACGCAGTATTTT.

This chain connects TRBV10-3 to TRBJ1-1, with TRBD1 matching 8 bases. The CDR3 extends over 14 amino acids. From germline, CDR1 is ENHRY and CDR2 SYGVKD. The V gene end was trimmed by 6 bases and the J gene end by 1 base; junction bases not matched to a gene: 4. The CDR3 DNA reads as TGTGCCATCAGGCTGGACAGGGAGAACACTGAAGCTTTCTTT. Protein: CAIRLDRENTEAFF.

CDR3 protein: CAWNRGVSTGELFF. The CDR3, as DNA: TGTGCCTGGAACAGGGGGGTGAGCACCGGGGAGCTGTTTTTT. The rearrangement links TRBV30 to TRBJ2-2; 8 bases align to TRBD1. The V gene end was trimmed by 4 bases and the J gene end by 4 bases; junction bases not matched to a gene: 5. CDR3 size: 14 residues. Germline CDR1 GTSNPN, CDR2 SVGIG (reference sequence).

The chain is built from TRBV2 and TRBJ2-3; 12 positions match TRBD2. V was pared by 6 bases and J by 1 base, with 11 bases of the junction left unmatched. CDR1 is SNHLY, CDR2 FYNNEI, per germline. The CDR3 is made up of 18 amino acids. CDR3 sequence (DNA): TGTGCCAGCAGGGCGGGACTAGCGGGCGCACGGGGCACAGATACGCAGTATTTT. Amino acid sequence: CASRAGLAGARGTDTQYF.

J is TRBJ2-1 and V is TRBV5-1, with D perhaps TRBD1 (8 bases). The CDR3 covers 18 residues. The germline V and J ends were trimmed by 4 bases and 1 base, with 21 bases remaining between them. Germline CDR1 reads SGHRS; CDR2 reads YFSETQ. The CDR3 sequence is CASSLLPTGGGSYNEQFF. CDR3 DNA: TGCGCCAGCAGCCTGTTGCCCACAGGGGGAGGGTCCTACAATGAGCAGTTCTTC.